The 23 T cell receptor beta chains below come from one sample, sequenced in a study of regulatory T cells in long-lasting Graves disease. Combining iRepertoire HTBI primers with Arm-PCR of CDR3 regions, the authors built TCR beta libraries. Via MiXCR, TCRdb re-called the multiplex PCR reads, giving one row per CDR3 protein. The sample carries 620,000 or so distinct CDR3 sequences, approximately 15% recorded once. Time point denoted: newly diagnosed GD, antithyroid drugs for less than 3 months. Scientists built the TCR library using RNA that was extracted from PBMCs. This sample was shared with a second study, whose subject was T cells in Graves' hyperthyroidism and ophthalmopathy.

The sample in question was peripheral blood mononuclear cells (PBMCs), obtained at new diagnosis, from a patient treated with antithyroid drugs. The receptors derive from a young woman with Graves disease.

There are a few counts of this clonotype. The CDR3 here is CASSFRLAFYNEQFF. The DNA of the CDR3 is TGTGCCAGCAGTTTTAGACTAGCGTTTTACAATGAGCAGTTCTTC. The genes are TRBV28 and TRBJ2-1, with TRBD2 matching 8 bases. The V gene's germline CDR1 is MDHEN and CDR2 SYDVKM. CDR3 length: 15 amino acids. Unmatched junction bases numbered 5, after V lost 3 bases and J lost 4 bases.

This clonotype has just a few counts. The chain links TRBV6-9 to TRBJ2-3; no clear D. CDR1 is MNHGY and CDR2 is SVAAGI in the germline V gene. There are 14 residues in the CDR3. Trimming removed 4 bases from V and 2 bases from J, with 10 bases in between. The DNA of the CDR3 is TGTGCCAGCAGTTTTTGGCGGACCACAGATACGCAGTATTTT. Its protein is CASSFWRTTDTQYF.

This clonotype occurred many times. The chain joins TRBV28 to TRBJ2-2; TRBD1 is a possible D gene (6 bases). Per germline, CDR1 MDHEN and CDR2 SYDVKM. The CDR3 is 15 residues long. V was pared by 6 bases and J by 1 base, with 12 bases between. The CDR3 sequence: CASSPTGLNTGELFF. For the CDR3, the DNA is TGTGCCAGCAGCCCTACAGGGTTGAACACCGGGGAGCTGTTTTTT.

The sample holds many counts of this clonotype. V is TRBV7-9 and J is TRBJ2-1; D remains ambiguous. The CDR3 extends over 13 amino acids. Germline lookup yields CDR1 SEHNR and CDR2 FQNEAQ (reference sequence). Trimming took 4 bases from V and 7 from J, leaving 11 bases between them. CDR3 bases: TGTGCCAGCAGCTCCCTCCGTCGAAATGAGCAGTTCTTC. Amino acids: CASSSLRRNEQFF.

The V call is TRBV5-4, the J call TRBJ2-1, with 14 bases fitting TRBD2. The CDR3 has 18 amino acids. The J segment lost 1 base and the V segment lost 0 bases, leaving 3 bases of the junction unmatched. Germline loops: CDR1 SGHNT, CDR2 YYREEE (reference sequence). In nucleotides, the CDR3 is TGTGCCAGCAGCTTGGCAGGACTAGCGGGAGGATCCTACAATGAGCAGTTCTTC. It is translated as CASSLAGLAGGSYNEQFF.

This clonotype has only a few counts. The chain links TRBV20-1 to TRBJ2-7, with D unclear. Deletions cut 5 bases from V and 3 bases from J, with 11 bases between. The germline gives CDR1 DFQATT, CDR2 SNEGSKA (reference sequence). There are 12 residues in the CDR3. DNA for the CDR3: TGCAGTGCTTCCCGTTTTTTCTACGAGCAGTACTTC. This sequence encodes CSASRFFYEQYF.

This clonotype showed up just a few times. The chain is built from TRBV6-4 and TRBJ1-1; TRBD1 aligns across 7 bases. Germline trimming cut 7 bases from V and 4 bases from J; bases unmatched to any gene: 6. The CDR3 loop spans 13 amino acids. Germline V CDR1 and CDR2: MRHNA, SNTAGT. The CDR3 loop reads CASTRTGSTEAFF. The CDR3 nucleotides read TGTGCCAGCACCCGGACAGGCTCCACTGAAGCTTTCTTT.

The gene calls are TRBV12-5 and TRBJ2-5, with D perhaps TRBD1 or TRBD2 (5 bases each). This CDR3 region has 19 residues. V gave up 3 bases and J gave up 2 bases, with 25 bases separating them. The germline V gene has CDR1 LGHNT and CDR2 FRNRAP. The CDR3 DNA follows: TGTGCTAGTGGTTTCGGGTTGAGTATTGGGGCTAGCTCTCAAGAGACCCAGTACTTC. This translates into CASGFGLSIGASSQETQYF.

This clonotype was observed a handful of times. The V call is TRBV5-1, the J call TRBJ2-1; TRBD1 or TRBD2 may be the D gene (5 bases each). Trimming shortened V by 3 bases and J by 5 bases, and 9 bases separated the two germline ends. This CDR3 contains 13 residues. Germline-derived CDR1 and CDR2 are SGHRS and YFSETQ. CDR3 sequence reads: CASSWGRDNEQFF. CDR3 DNA sequence: TGCGCCAGCAGCTGGGGACGAGACAATGAGCAGTTCTTC.

This clonotype was recorded a few times. The chain carries TRBV19 and TRBJ2-2, with D perhaps matching TRBD1 (5 bases). This CDR3 contains 14 residues. V was clipped by 6 bases and J by 6 bases, with 14 bases between them. The germline gives CDR1 LNHDA, CDR2 SQIVND (reference sequence). Here the CDR3 reads CASSEWGASGELFF. CDR3 DNA sequence: TGTGCCAGTAGCGAATGGGGCGCCTCCGGGGAGCTGTTTTTT.

The table lists this clonotype with many counts. The V and J genes are TRBV12-3 or TRBV12-4 and TRBJ2-1; 11 positions agree with TRBD2. V shed 7 bases, J shed 3 bases, and the junction held 11 bases outside the gene matches. The CDR3 length is 17 residues. CDR3 residues: CASTSGLGLADYNEQFF. CDR3 nucleotide sequence: TGTGCCAGCACCTCCGGATTGGGACTAGCGGACTACAATGAGCAGTTCTTC.

This clonotype appeared many times. The rearrangement links TRBV12-3 or TRBV12-4 to TRBJ2-2; TRBD2 matches at 10 bases. The trim removed 6 bases at V and 4 bases at J, leaving 5 bases unmatched. This CDR3 has 15 residues. CDR3 region: CASSPLAGATGELFF. CDR3 DNA: TGTGCCAGCAGCCCGCTAGCGGGAGCCACCGGGGAGCTGTTTTTT.

This chain connects TRBV29-1 to TRBJ2-7, with TRBD2 as a possible D gene (5 bases). Germline V lookup: CDR1 SQVTM, CDR2 ANQGSEA. The CDR3 has 14 amino acids. V was cut by 3 bases and J by 0 bases, with 12 bases left in between. Written as DNA, the CDR3 is TGCAGCGTTGATGAGGGAGCTGGCTCCTACGAGCAGTACTTC. Its protein product is CSVDEGAGSYEQYF.

Concerning this clonotype itself: Just one base apart from a much larger clone, this may be a read error. The genes are TRBV7-9 and TRBJ2-4; unclear D gene. V lost 5 bases, J lost 4 bases, and 24 bases lay in between. The CDR3 is 18 amino acids. Germline CDR1 SEHNR, CDR2 FQNEAQ (reference sequence). The CDR3 nucleotides read TGTGCCAGCAGCCCAACGAACGTGGGTGCCAAGACGAAAAACATTCAGTACTTC. Residues: CASSPTNVGAKTKNIQYF.

Concerning this clonotype: A read error may be the cause here, since a much bigger clone is one base away. The chain uses TRBV7-9 and TRBJ1-5; 10 bases agree with TRBD1. The CDR3 has 15 amino acids. Germline V lookup: CDR1 SEHNR, CDR2 FQNEAQ (reference sequence). Trimming at V came to 5 bases and at J to 10 bases, leaving 11 bases not matched to a gene. The CDR3 DNA reads TGTGCCAGCAGCGCGTCCGGGACAGGGGACCATCCCCAGCATTTT. It encodes CASSASGTGDHPQHF.

Only one count was recorded for this clonotype. The chain carries TRBV7-2 and TRBJ1-1; a weak D match, TRBD1 (6 bases). The length of the CDR3 is 15 residues. The germline V gene encodes CDR1 SGHTA and CDR2 FQGNSA. Trimming pared 1 base from V and 4 bases from J, leaving 13 bases between. The CDR3 loop reads CASSLDSGGGTEAFF. The DNA of the CDR3 is TGTGCCAGCAGCTTAGATTCGGGAGGGGGCACTGAAGCTTTCTTT. The whole variable domain, remainder taken from reference TRBV7-2 and TRBJ1-1, is GAGVSQSPSNKVTEKGKDVELRCDPISGHTALYWYRQSLGQGLEFLIYFQGNSAPDKSGLPSDRFSAERTGGSVSTLTIQRTQQEDSAVYLCASSLDSGGGTEAFFGQGTRLTVV.

J is TRBJ2-5 and V is TRBV29-1, with D perhaps matching TRBD1 (6 bases). CDR3 size: 16 residues. V lost 1 base, J lost 0 bases, and 15 bases lay in between. Germline V gene data show CDR1 as SQVTM and CDR2 as ANQGSEA. As DNA, the CDR3 is TGCAGCGTTGAAGGCCCGCCACAGGGTGACCAAGAGACCCAGTACTTC. Its protein is CSVEGPPQGDQETQYF.

This clonotype was seen at least ten times. V and J are TRBV5-1 and TRBJ2-1, with 11 bases matching TRBD2. This CDR3 is 13 amino acids long. Germline V gene sequence: CDR1 SGHRS, CDR2 YFSETQ. The V segment lost 8 bases and the J segment 8 bases; nucleotides outside the gene matches: 6. The CDR3 DNA follows: TGCGCCAGTAGTAGCGGGAGGGAATATGAGCAGTTCTTC. Translation: CASSSGREYEQFF.

The chain carries TRBV7-8 and TRBJ2-3, with TRBD2 matching 12 bases. The CDR3 consists of 17 residues. The germline CDR1 and CDR2 sequences are SGHVS and FQNEAQ. The V gene end was trimmed by 4 bases and the J gene end by 4 bases; junction bases not matched to a gene: 9. CDR3 region: CASSYGLAGKWADTQYF. CDR3 bases: TGTGCCAGCAGCTACGGACTAGCGGGAAAGTGGGCAGATACGCAGTATTTT.

The sample holds many counts of this clonotype. This chain connects TRBV5-1 to TRBJ1-5; TRBD1 is a possible D gene (5 bases). The germline V and J ends were trimmed by 7 bases and 6 bases, with 17 bases remaining between them. The CDR3 consists of 14 residues. From germline, CDR1 is SGHRS and CDR2 YFSETQ. The DNA of the CDR3 is TGCGCCAGCTCTCCTTGGGGGGTAGGTCAGCCCCAGCATTTT. Residues: CASSPWGVGQPQHF.

This clonotype was detected only a few times. This sequence joins TRBV19 and TRBJ2-1; TRBD1 matches at 8 bases. This CDR3 is 15 amino acids long. Germline lookup yields CDR1 LNHDA and CDR2 SQIVND (reference sequence). V dropped 7 bases and J dropped 2; count of bases not matched to a gene: 7. The CDR3 here is CASMGQASPYNEQFF. The CDR3 DNA reads TGTGCCAGTATGGGACAGGCAAGCCCCTACAATGAGCAGTTCTTC.

V is TRBV3-1 and J is TRBJ2-7; TRBD1 aligns across 12 bases. Trimming at V came to 4 bases and at J to 5 bases, leaving 9 bases not matched to a gene. From germline, CDR1 is LGHDT and CDR2 YNNKEL (reference sequence). This CDR3 has 16 residues. The CDR3 sequence: CASSLPGQGARNEQYF. CDR3 DNA sequence: TGTGCCAGCAGCCTACCGGGACAGGGGGCGCGGAACGAGCAGTACTTC.

The J gene is TRBJ1-5, the V gene TRBV5-1, with D perhaps TRBD1 (5 bases). Germline V gene sequence: CDR1 SGHRS, CDR2 YFSETQ. Deletions cut 0 bases from V and 1 base from J, with 11 bases between. The CDR3 covers 16 residues. The CDR3 region has the DNA TGCGCCAGCAGCTTGGGGACAAGCCAGAGCAATCAGCCCCAGCATTTT. This gives the protein CASSLGTSQSNQPQHF.